Shown below are 22 T cell receptor beta chains from a single sample sequenced in a study of cytomegalovirus exposure and HLA in healthy donors. The PCR ran on 60 Vbeta and 13 Jbeta primers. The method was immunoSEQ multiplex PCR; TCRdb's version includes in-frame clones alone and lacks a portion of them. The table has some 250,000 clones, around 80% seen once. The specimen sequenced was PBMCs. The receptors here all came from a middle-aged woman in good health and CMV-seropositive.

This clone has only a few counts. The CDR3 region is CASRRQGAGGNTIYF. Written as DNA, the CDR3 is TGTGCCAGCAGACGACAGGGGGCGGGAGGAAACACCATATATTTT. The chain employs TRBV6-6 and TRBJ1-3, with 10 bases that match TRBD1. The CDR3 extends over 15 amino acids. Trimming took 6 bases from V and 4 from J; bases not matched to a gene: 6. Germline assignment: CDR1 MNHNY and CDR2 SVGAGI (reference sequence).

The chain couples TRBV2 to TRBJ2-5, with 11 bases that match TRBD2. J was trimmed by 6 bases and V by 8 bases; bases with no gene match: 8. Per the germline V gene, CDR1 is SNHLY and CDR2 is FYNNEI. The CDR3 is made up of 14 amino acids. The CDR3, as DNA: TGTGCCAGCGTAACTAGCGGGGGTTTAAAGACCCAGTACTTC. The encoded protein is CASVTSGGLKTQYF.

V is TRBV4-1 and J is TRBJ1-3; tentatively, D is TRBD1 (5 bases). There are 18 residues in the CDR3. The V end lost 4 bases, the J end lost 1 base, and 20 bases lay between the germline ends. The V gene's germline CDR1 is MGHRA and CDR2 YSYEKL. CDR3 DNA sequence: TGCGCCAGCAGCCGCCTAGGGGCTTTTTTTTCATCTGGAAACACCATATATTTT. As protein: CASSRLGAFFSSGNTIYF.

This chain links TRBV5-1 with TRBJ1-5; D ambiguous. This CDR3 spans 15 amino acids. Germline CDR1 reads SGHRS; CDR2 reads YFSETQ. V lost 2 bases to trimming and J lost 0 bases, with 9 bases between them. The CDR3 reads CASSFSGISNQPQHF. CDR3 sequence (DNA): TGCGCCAGCAGCTTTTCAGGAATTAGCAATCAGCCCCAGCATTTT.

Regarding this clone: Other DNA sequences of this sample code for an identical CDR3. The CDR3 bases are TGTGCCAGCCGTCCCCCGGCAGGAGGCCGGAACACTGAAGCTTTCTTT. This gives the protein CASRPPAGGRNTEAFF. The chain uses TRBV27 and TRBJ1-1; D ambiguous. Trimming pared 8 bases from V and 1 base from J, leaving 20 bases between. CDR1 and CDR2 (germline): MNHEY, SMNVEV (reference sequence). This CDR3 is built from 16 residues.

The chain combines TRBV12-5 with TRBJ1-1; maybe TRBD1 (5 bases). This CDR3 contains 15 residues. Trimming took 4 bases from V and 6 from J, leaving 18 bases between them. CDR1 LGHNT and CDR2 FRNRAP come from the germline V gene. This chain's CDR3 is CASGSSNRQDAEAFF. For the CDR3, the DNA is TGTGCTAGTGGTTCATCAAACAGGCAGGACGCTGAAGCTTTCTTT.

This chain connects TRBV19 to TRBJ1-5; perhaps TRBD1 as D (5 bases). CDR1 and CDR2 (germline): LNHDA, SQIVND (reference sequence). This CDR3 contains 15 residues. V was pared by 5 bases and J by 3 bases, with 14 bases between. Here the CDR3 reads CASSFVSGFNQPQHF. In DNA form, the CDR3 reads TGTGCCAGTAGTTTTGTTTCAGGGTTCAATCAGCCCCAGCATTTT.

This clone was recorded a few times. V gene TRBV10-3 combines with J gene TRBJ1-2; D gene uncertain. This CDR3 contains 14 residues. Trimming removed 4 bases from V and 4 bases from J, with 13 bases in between. From germline, CDR1 is ENHRY and CDR2 SYGVKD. The CDR3 is CAISVGGSTYGYTF. The CDR3 region has the DNA TGTGCCATCAGTGTTGGCGGTTCCACCTATGGCTACACCTTC.

CDR3 in amino acids: CASRWTGGSKVNEKLFF. The CDR3 region has the DNA TGCGCCAGCAGGTGGACAGGGGGTTCTAAGGTTAATGAAAAACTGTTTTTT. The chain has TRBV4-1 and TRBJ1-4; 10 positions match TRBD1. From germline, CDR1 is MGHRA and CDR2 YSYEKL. This CDR3 spans 17 amino acids. V lost 6 bases, J lost 4 bases, and 11 bases stayed unmatched.

The chain has TRBV28 and TRBJ1-2, with 8 bases identical to TRBD1. The CDR3 loop spans 13 amino acids. Germline loops: CDR1 MDHEN, CDR2 SYDVKM. V was clipped by 8 bases and J by 4 bases; unmatched bases: 6. The CDR3 DNA follows: TGTGCCAGCGGCGACAGGGGAAGCTATGGCTACACCTTC. Translation: CASGDRGSYGYTF.

The rearrangement joins TRBV7-9 to TRBJ1-2; D is perhaps TRBD1 (6 bases). The CDR3 totals 13 residues. Trimming removed 5 bases at V and 4 bases at J, with 11 bases between. CDR1 SEHNR and CDR2 FQNEAQ come from the germline V gene (reference sequence). The CDR3 sequence: CASSLDRPYGYTF. The CDR3 DNA follows: TGTGCCAGCAGCCTTGACAGGCCCTATGGCTACACCTTC.

This rearrangement joins TRBV19 to TRBJ2-5; 8 bases agree with TRBD2. The CDR3 is made up of 12 amino acids. J lost 6 bases, V lost 6 bases, and 3 bases had no gene match. Looked up from germline, CDR1 is LNHDA and CDR2 is SQIVND (reference sequence). The CDR3 loop is CASSGGAKTQYF. The CDR3 nucleotides read TGTGCCAGTAGCGGGGGGGCGAAGACCCAGTACTTC.

The chain links TRBV19 to TRBJ2-1; a possible D gene is TRBD2 (5 bases). Between the trimmed V and J ends, which lost 7 bases and 7 bases, there was a span of 14 bases. Germline-derived CDR1 and CDR2 are LNHDA and SQIVND (reference sequence). This CDR3 contains 13 residues. The CDR3 sequence is CASIGVRRNEQFF. Written as DNA, the CDR3 is TGTGCCAGTATCGGGGTCCGGAGGAATGAGCAGTTCTTC.

The rearrangement joins TRBV6-5 to TRBJ2-1; 9 nucleotides agree with TRBD2. V shed 4 bases and J 8 bases; nucleotides not matched to a gene: 9. Germline-derived CDR1 and CDR2 are MNHEY and SVGAGI. The CDR3 runs 15 residues. The CDR3 DNA is TGTGCCAGCAGTTTCTTAGCGGGAGTCGCCCATGAGCAGTTCTTC. Protein sequence: CASSFLAGVAHEQFF.

The genes are TRBV7-2 and TRBJ1-2; D may be TRBD1 (6 bases). Germline V gives CDR1 SGHTA, CDR2 FQGNSA. The ends were cut back, 3 bases at V and 3 bases at J, with 23 bases in the middle. The CDR3 sequence is 18 residues long. The DNA of the CDR3 is TGTGCCAGCAGCTTTTACAGGGCTTCGAGAACGCTGGACTATGGCTACACCTTC. It yields the protein CASSFYRASRTLDYGYTF.

V is TRBV7-6 and J is TRBJ2-6, with D maybe TRBD1 (6 bases). The V gene lost 6 bases and the J gene lost 1 base, with 25 bases spanning the gap. The CDR3 length is 20 residues. Germline V gives CDR1 SGHVS, CDR2 FNYEAQ. The CDR3 DNA is TGTGCCAGCAGTTTTCGTTGGACAGAGACTCATACGTCTGGGGCCAACGTCCTGACTTTC. Its protein is CASSFRWTETHTSGANVLTF.

This chain connects TRBV25-1 to TRBJ1-1; 7 nucleotides match TRBD1. Germline-derived CDR1 and CDR2 are MGHDK and SYGVNS. J gave up 0 bases and V 9 bases, and 7 bases lay outside the gene matches. CDR3 length: 14 residues. Here the CDR3 DNA reads TGTGCCAGTATTCAGACAGGGCTGAACACTGAAGCTTTCTTT. It is translated as CASIQTGLNTEAFF.

V usage is TRBV9 and J usage is TRBJ2-3, with TRBD2 matching over 11 bases. Germline CDR1 and CDR2: SGDLS and YYNGEE. This CDR3 contains 16 residues. The V gene end was trimmed by 3 bases and the J gene end by 0 bases; junction bases not matched to a gene: 3. The CDR3 here is CASSARLAGSTDTQYF. The CDR3 DNA reads as TGTGCCAGCAGCGCTAGACTAGCGGGAAGCACAGATACGCAGTATTTT.

V usage is TRBV5-1 and J usage is TRBJ2-5; 8 bases agree with TRBD2. Gene TRBJ2-7 matches the end of the DNA better, so the J call may be wrong. The length of the CDR3 is 16 residues. Germline V CDR1 and CDR2: SGHRS, YFSETQ. The CDR3 DNA follows: TGCGCCAGCAGCCTTACCCCCGGGACTAGTCTCTACGAGCAGTACTTC. Its translation is CASSLTPGTSLYEQYF.

Worth noting for this clone: Other DNA sequences in this sample translate to the same CDR3. The chain combines TRBV19 with TRBJ1-2; D call uncertain. CDR3 length equals 13 residues. Trimming removed 8 bases from V and 2 bases from J, with 12 bases in between. The V gene's germline CDR1 is LNHDA and CDR2 SQIVND (reference sequence). The CDR3 DNA follows: TGTGCCAGTGGAGGCGGATTAAACTATGGCTACACCTTC. It yields the protein CASGGGLNYGYTF.

The V call is TRBV6-5, the J call TRBJ2-4; 11 bases map to TRBD2. This CDR3 comprises 16 residues. Trimming cost V 4 bases and J 0 bases; bases outside gene matches: 2. Germline lookup yields CDR1 MNHEY and CDR2 SVGAGI. CDR3 nucleotide sequence: TGTGCCAGCAGTTCAGGACTAGCGGGAGCCAAAAACATTCAGTACTTC. This encodes CASSSGLAGAKNIQYF.

The V gene is TRBV9, the J gene TRBJ2-6; no firm D call. V lost 4 bases and J 0 bases, leaving 8 bases between the germline ends. The CDR3 extends over 15 amino acids. Germline V gene lookup returns CDR1 SGDLS and CDR2 YYNGEE. The CDR3 DNA follows: TGTGCCAGCAGCCCACTATACTCTGGGGCCAACGTCCTGACTTTC. Its translation is CASSPLYSGANVLTF.